The 26 T cell receptor beta chains listed next were all sequenced from one sample in a study of blood T cell repertoires in COVID-19. The assay was immunoSEQ multiplex PCR, and TCRdb's table has in-frame clones only and misses some. This table holds approximately 380,000 clones, around 85% found once. The material sequenced was peripheral blood. Receptors originate from a woman younger than 30 with acute or convalescent COVID-19.

The chain recombines TRBV9 with TRBJ2-1; 9 bases align to TRBD2. The J segment lost 7 bases and the V segment lost 4 bases, leaving 6 bases of the junction unmatched. The CDR3 consists of 14 residues. Germline assignment: CDR1 SGDLS and CDR2 YYNGEE. CDR3 nucleotide sequence: TGTGCCAGCAGCCTATTCAGCGGGGGGAATGAGCAGTTCTTC. Its protein product is CASSLFSGGNEQFF. Complete variable domain (other parts from reference TRBV9 and TRBJ2-1): DSGVTQTPKHLITATGQRVTLRCSPRSGDLSVYWYQQSLDQGLQFLIQYYNGEERAKGNILERFSAQQFPDLHSELNLSSLELGDSALYFCASSLFSGGNEQFFGPGTRLTVL.

V usage is TRBV7-9 and J usage is TRBJ2-2, with 8 bases identical to TRBD1. The trim removed 6 bases at V and 7 bases at J, leaving 4 bases unmatched. This CDR3 comprises 13 residues. Per the germline V gene, CDR1 is SEHNR and CDR2 is FQNEAQ (reference sequence). The CDR3 bases are TGTGCCAGCAGAAGGACAGGGAACGGGGAGCTGTTTTTT. This translates into CASRRTGNGELFF.

The chain uses TRBV6-5 and TRBJ2-7; 7 bases are a match to TRBD2. Trimming removed 8 bases from V and 3 bases from J; junction bases left unmatched: 13. Germline V gene sequence: CDR1 MNHEY, CDR2 SVGAGI. The CDR3 is made up of 15 amino acids. The CDR3 spells CASPNSAGVLYEQYF. The CDR3 DNA follows: TGTGCCAGCCCTAATTCCGCGGGGGTCCTCTACGAGCAGTACTTC.

The V and J genes are TRBV14 and TRBJ1-1, with 8 bases lining up with TRBD1. CDR1 and CDR2 (germline): SGHDN, FVKESK. The CDR3 sequence is 13 residues long. V was clipped by 1 base and J by 11 bases; unmatched bases: 6. The CDR3 region is CASSQGTGRRAFF. The CDR3 coding sequence is TGTGCCAGCAGCCAAGGGACAGGGCGCAGGGCTTTCTTT.

This CDR3 is CASRDSDSGTEAFF. The CDR3 DNA follows: TGTGCCAGCCGGGACAGCGACTCGGGCACTGAAGCTTTCTTT. This chain joins TRBV6-4 and TRBJ1-1, with 7 nucleotides matching TRBD1. The CDR3 runs 14 residues. Trimming at V came to 8 bases and at J to 4 bases, leaving 10 bases not matched to a gene. Germline V gene data show CDR1 as MRHNA and CDR2 as SNTAGT.

This chain joins TRBV11-3 and TRBJ1-4; possible D gene TRBD1, 6 bases. Looked up from germline, CDR1 is SGHNT and CDR2 is YENEEA. The CDR3 is 18 amino acids. V was pared by 4 bases and J by 12 bases, with 30 bases between. CDR3 in amino acids: CASSSVGGDYMWGIELFF. The CDR3 region has the DNA TGTGCCAGCAGCTCCGTAGGGGGTGATTATATGTGGGGGATCGAACTGTTTTTT.

Only one count was recorded for this clone. V is TRBV27 and J is TRBJ2-7, with 7 nucleotides matching TRBD2. CDR1 is MNHEY, CDR2 SMNVEV, per germline (reference sequence). The CDR3 contains 12 residues. Trimming cost V 3 bases and J 8 bases; bases outside gene matches: 4. The CDR3 DNA reads as TGTGCCAGCAGTTTGCCGGGGGGTCAGCAGTACTTC. It translates to CASSLPGGQQYF.

A few counts support this clone. The chain is built from TRBV3-1 (or the pseudogene TRBV3-2) and TRBJ2-1; 7 bases map to TRBD2. CDR1 is LGHDT and CDR2 is YNNKEL in the germline V gene (reference sequence). The CDR3 loop spans 14 amino acids. V was clipped by 4 bases and J by 6 bases; unmatched bases: 6. DNA of the CDR3: TGTGCCAGCAGCCCGATGGGCGGGGGCAATGAGCAGTTCTTC. It specifies CASSPMGGGNEQFF.

This chain connects TRBV18 to TRBJ1-2; 8 bases fit TRBD1. The CDR3 sequence is 15 residues long. Trimming at V came to 2 bases and at J to 8 bases, leaving 10 bases not matched to a gene. The germline V gene has CDR1 KGHSH and CDR2 LQKENI. CDR3 coding DNA: TGTGCCAGCTCACCAGGTGTTCGGACAGGGTTCGGCTACACCTTC. This gives the protein CASSPGVRTGFGYTF.

The rearrangement links TRBV2 to TRBJ1-5; possible D gene TRBD1, 5 bases. From germline, CDR1 is SNHLY and CDR2 FYNNEI. With 2 bases removed from V and 6 bases from J, the gap between germline ends came to 14 bases. This CDR3 region has 15 residues. CDR3 in DNA: TGTGCCAGCAGTGAATCTCAGGGTAGGAGTCAGCCCCAGCATTTT. Protein product: CASSESQGRSQPQHF.

This clone was detected a few times. The CDR3 spells CASSLSSGTGNTEAFF. For the CDR3, the DNA is TGTGCCAGCAGTTTGTCCTCCGGGACAGGGAACACTGAAGCTTTCTTT. This chain links TRBV28 with TRBJ1-1; TRBD1 agrees at 8 bases. The germline gives CDR1 MDHEN, CDR2 SYDVKM. This CDR3 contains 16 residues. With V trimmed by 3 bases and J by 1 base, 7 bases remained unmatched.

The table lists this clone with a count of one. V is TRBV19 and J is TRBJ2-1, with TRBD2 matching over 10 bases. The V gene end was trimmed by 5 bases and the J gene end by 0 bases; junction bases not matched to a gene: 16. Germline CDR1 LNHDA, CDR2 SQIVND (reference sequence). The CDR3 is 20 amino acids. CDR3 nucleotide sequence: TGTGCCAGTAGTTCTACAAGGCTAGCGGGGGTCCCAAGCTCCTACAATGAGCAGTTCTTC. It is translated as CASSSTRLAGVPSSYNEQFF. Based on the CDR3 plus reference TRBV19 and TRBJ2-1, the full variable domain is DGGITQSPKYLFRKEGQNVTLSCEQNLNHDAMYWYRQDPGQGLRLIYYSQIVNDFQKGDIAEGYSVSREKKESFPLTVTSAQKNPTAFYLCASSSTRLAGVPSSYNEQFFGPGTRLTVL.

In its sample, this clone was seen once. The chain links TRBV9 to TRBJ2-7; D unclear. V was cut by 4 bases and J by 5 bases, with 10 bases left in between. The CDR3 is 12 residues long. CDR1 SGDLS and CDR2 YYNGEE come from the germline V gene. CDR3: CASSPHSHEQYF. In DNA form, the CDR3 reads TGTGCCAGCAGCCCCCACAGCCACGAGCAGTACTTC.

This chain connects TRBV3-1 (or the pseudogene TRBV3-2) to TRBJ2-1; TRBD1 agrees at 7 bases. This CDR3 is built from 16 residues. Germline V gene lookup returns CDR1 LGHDT and CDR2 YNNKEL (reference sequence). Unmatched junction bases numbered 14, after V lost 8 bases and J lost 4 bases. In DNA form, the CDR3 reads TGTGCCAGCGGCCGATCGGGACAGTGGGTTTACAATGAGCAGTTCTTC. Translated, it gives CASGRSGQWVYNEQFF.

The V call is TRBV25-1, the J call TRBJ1-1, with D possibly matching TRBD1 (5 bases). The germline CDR1 and CDR2 sequences are MGHDK and SYGVNS. The CDR3 runs to 14 residues. V was cut by 4 bases and J by 1 base, with 10 bases left in between. This CDR3 reads CASSALTGNTEAFF. CDR3 in DNA: TGTGCCAGCAGTGCCCTCACAGGGAACACTGAAGCTTTCTTT. Using reference TRBV25-1 and TRBJ1-1 for the parts outside the CDR3, the full variable domain is EADIYQTPRYLVIGTGKKITLECSQTMGHDKMYWYQQDPGMELHLIHYSYGVNSTEKGDLSSESTVSRIRTEHFPLTLESARPSHTSQYLCASSALTGNTEAFFGQGTRLTVV.

The V call is TRBV28, the J call TRBJ2-7, with D tentatively TRBD2 (6 bases). V was shortened by 3 bases and J by 2 bases, with 11 bases between the two germline ends. The germline V gene has CDR1 MDHEN and CDR2 SYDVKM. This CDR3 has 14 amino acids. CDR3 coding DNA: TGTGCCAGCAGTTTTGCGGGAAGTGCCTACGAGCAGTACTTC. It translates to CASSFAGSAYEQYF.

The rearrangement uses TRBV9 and TRBJ2-3, with TRBD2 identical over 8 bases. The CDR3 loop spans 15 amino acids. The ends lost 0 bases at V and 7 bases at J; junction bases unmatched: 7. Per the germline V gene, CDR1 is SGDLS and CDR2 is YYNGEE. The CDR3 DNA reads TGTGCCAGCAGCGTAGACGGGGGGGCTATGTATACGCAGTATTTT. It specifies CASSVDGGAMYTQYF.

The V gene is TRBV9, the J gene TRBJ1-2, with D hard to call. The germline V and J ends were trimmed by 0 bases and 6 bases, with 12 bases remaining between them. CDR1 and CDR2 (germline): SGDLS, YYNGEE. The CDR3 length is 14 residues. CDR3 sequence: CASSVAGGNDGYTF. The CDR3 DNA is TGTGCCAGCAGCGTAGCGGGAGGGAACGATGGCTACACCTTC.

This chain joins TRBV10-3 and TRBJ1-6; D is possibly TRBD1 (5 bases). V was trimmed by 4 bases and J by 7 bases, leaving 17 bases between them. CDR3 length: 16 residues. CDR1 is ENHRY and CDR2 is SYGVKD in the germline V gene. The CDR3 here is CAISASVGQGNSPLHF. CDR3 nucleotides: TGTGCCATCAGTGCATCTGTAGGGCAGGGCAATTCACCCCTCCACTTT.

In its sample, this clone was seen a few times. This sequence joins TRBV11-2 and TRBJ2-7; TRBD1 agrees at 11 bases. V was clipped by 1 base and J by 6 bases; unmatched bases: 5. The CDR3 spans 15 residues. Per germline, CDR1 SGHAT and CDR2 FQNNGV. CDR3 sequence: CASSLGVGQGGEQYF. The DNA for the CDR3 is TGTGCCAGCAGCTTAGGGGTGGGACAGGGGGGCGAGCAGTACTTC. The full variable domain, rest sourced from reference TRBV11-2 and TRBJ2-7, is EAGVAQSPRYKIIEKRQSVAFWCNPISGHATLYWYQQILGQGPKLLIQFQNNGVVDDSQLPKDRFSAERLKGVDSTLKIQPAKLEDSAVYLCASSLGVGQGGEQYFGPGTRLTVT.

The chain uses TRBV5-1 and TRBJ2-5; 7 bases agree with TRBD1. The CDR3 is made up of 16 amino acids. CDR1 and CDR2 (germline): SGHRS, YFSETQ. V was clipped by 2 bases and J by 3 bases; unmatched bases: 10. The CDR3 DNA follows: TGCGCCAGCAGCTTCGGACCCTTTGACAGGGAAGAGACCCAGTACTTC. Translating gives CASSFGPFDREETQYF.

This chain links TRBV6-5 with TRBJ1-1, with TRBD1 as a possible D gene (5 bases). V gave up 2 bases and J gave up 1 base, with 14 bases separating them. The CDR3 contains 16 residues. Germline CDR1 is MNHEY and CDR2 is SVGAGI. The CDR3, as DNA: TGTGCCAGCAGTTACGCCCGCCCTAGGGGGAACACTGAAGCTTTCTTT. It specifies CASSYARPRGNTEAFF.

This sequence joins TRBV27 and TRBJ1-2, with 8 bases aligning to TRBD1. CDR1 is MNHEY and CDR2 is SMNVEV in the germline V gene (reference sequence). The CDR3 contains 14 residues. The ends lost 2 bases at V and 4 bases at J; junction bases unmatched: 3. Written as DNA, the CDR3 is TGTGCCAGCAGTTTACAGGGGGCCGGCTATGGCTACACCTTC. This sequence encodes CASSLQGAGYGYTF.

This chain links TRBV25-1 with TRBJ2-2, with 10 bases matching TRBD2. This CDR3 is 17 amino acids long. CDR1 and CDR2 from the germline V gene are MGHDK and SYGVNS. V dropped 6 bases and J dropped 7; count of bases not matched to a gene: 14. The CDR3 bases are TGTGCCAGCAGGCCGGGGGGGCTAGCGGGAGAGGACGGGGAGCTGTTTTTT. It yields the protein CASRPGGLAGEDGELFF.

This rearrangement joins TRBV7-9 to TRBJ2-4; a possible D gene is TRBD2 (6 bases). Trimming pared 5 bases from V and 0 bases from J, leaving 17 bases between. CDR1 and CDR2 (germline): SEHNR, FQNEAQ (reference sequence). This CDR3 spans 17 amino acids. This CDR3 reads CASSPRDSNQAKNIQYF. CDR3 nucleotides: TGTGCCAGCAGCCCTAGGGACTCAAACCAAGCCAAAAACATTCAGTACTTC.

V is TRBV5-5 and J is TRBJ2-1; TRBD2 might be the D (6 bases). CDR1 and CDR2 (germline): SGHKS, YYEKEE (reference sequence). V shed 3 bases and J shed 2 bases, with 27 bases lying between them. CDR3 length: 20 amino acids. The CDR3 sequence is CASSSGRGRPLAWPYNEQFF. For the CDR3, the DNA is TGTGCCAGCAGCTCTGGGAGAGGAAGACCCCTAGCGTGGCCCTACAATGAGCAGTTCTTC.